The rows below give T cell receptor beta chains drawn from one sample of a study of blood T cell repertoires in COVID-19. Clones were read by immunoSEQ multiplex PCR, and TCRdb kept only the in-frame ones, dropping some. The data hold around 230,000 clones, with around 83% observed a single time. The sequenced sample consisted of peripheral blood. These receptors were taken from a woman between 55 and 75 years old with active or convalescent COVID-19. The CDR3 runs from the conserved cysteine through the conserved F or W. D genes are given only for firm matches. Size is stated for part of the rows, as once, few or many counts, or as a class when the clone is expanded.

J,size,D,V,CDR3,DNA
TRBJ1-5,few,TRBD1,TRBV5-6,CASSLGPTGADQPQHF,TGTGCCAGCAGCTTAGGGCCTACAGGGGCCGATCAGCCCCAGCATTTT
TRBJ2-1,-,-,TRBV21-1,CASSRNLRVWSSYNEQFF,TGTGCCAGCAGCCGCAACCTCAGGGTTTGGAGCTCCTACAATGAGCAGTTCTTC
TRBJ1-2,-,-,TRBV2,CASSTPGPIYGYTF,TGTGCCAGCAGTACTCCAGGCCCAATTTATGGCTACACCTTC
TRBJ1-1,-,-,TRBV29-1,CSAFEVTEAFF,TGCAGCGCATTCGAGGTTACTGAAGCTTTCTTT
TRBJ2-5,few,TRBD2,TRBV2,CASSELAGERETQYF,TGTGCCAGCAGTGAATTAGCGGGGGAACGGGAGACCCAGTACTTC
TRBJ1-2,-,-,TRBV7-2,CASSSTGPIDFNYGYTF,TGTGCCAGCAGCTCGACAGGCCCAATAGATTTTAACTATGGCTACACCTTC
TRBJ2-5,-,-,TRBV5-1,CASSLAGTQETQYF,TGCGCCAGCAGCTTGGCGGGAACACAAGAGACCCAGTACTTC
TRBJ2-3,-,TRBD1,TRBV7-2,CASSPQGARSTDTQYF,TGTGCCAGCAGCCCACAGGGGGCGAGAAGCACAGATACGCAGTATTTT
TRBJ2-1,-,-,TRBV10-3,CAISRGGRDNEQFF,TGTGCCATCAGTAGAGGGGGGAGGGACAATGAGCAGTTCTTC
TRBJ1-2,-,-,TRBV18,CASSPPGAGSYYGYTF,TGTGCCAGCTCACCACCGGGGGCAGGGTCGTACTATGGCTACACCTTC
TRBJ1-2,few,-,TRBV12-3/TRBV12-4,CASSFGQGRGYTF,TGTGCCAGCAGTTTTGGGCAGGGGCGCGGCTACACCTTC